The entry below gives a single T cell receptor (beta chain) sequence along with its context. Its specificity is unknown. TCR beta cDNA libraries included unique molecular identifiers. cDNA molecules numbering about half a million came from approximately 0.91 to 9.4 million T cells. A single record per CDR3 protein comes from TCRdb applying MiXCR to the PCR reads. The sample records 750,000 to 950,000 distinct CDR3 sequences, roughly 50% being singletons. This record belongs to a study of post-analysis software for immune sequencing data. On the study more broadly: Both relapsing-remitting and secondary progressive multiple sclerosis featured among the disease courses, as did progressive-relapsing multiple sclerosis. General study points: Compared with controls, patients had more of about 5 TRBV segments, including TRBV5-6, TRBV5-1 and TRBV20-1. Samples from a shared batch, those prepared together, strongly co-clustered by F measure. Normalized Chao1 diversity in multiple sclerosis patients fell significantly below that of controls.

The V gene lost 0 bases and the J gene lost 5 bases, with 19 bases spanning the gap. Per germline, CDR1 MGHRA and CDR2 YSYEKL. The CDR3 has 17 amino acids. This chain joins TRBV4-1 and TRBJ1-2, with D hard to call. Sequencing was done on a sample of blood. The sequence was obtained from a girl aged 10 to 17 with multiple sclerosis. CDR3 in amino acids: CASSQEGVLVNPYGYTF. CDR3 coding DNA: TGCGCCAGCAGCCAAGAAGGCGTCCTGGTCAATCCTTATGGCTACACCTTC.